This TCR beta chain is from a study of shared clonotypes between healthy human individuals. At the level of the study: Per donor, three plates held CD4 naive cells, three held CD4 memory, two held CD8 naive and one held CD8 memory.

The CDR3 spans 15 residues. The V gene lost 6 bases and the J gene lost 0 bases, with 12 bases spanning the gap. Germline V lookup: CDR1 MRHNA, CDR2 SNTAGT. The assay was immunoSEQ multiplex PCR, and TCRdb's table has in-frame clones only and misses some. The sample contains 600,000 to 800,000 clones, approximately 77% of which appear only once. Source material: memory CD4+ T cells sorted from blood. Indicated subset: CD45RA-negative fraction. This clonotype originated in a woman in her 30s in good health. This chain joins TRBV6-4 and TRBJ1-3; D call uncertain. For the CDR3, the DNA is TGTGCCAGCAGGGTACAGATCTCCTCTGGAAACACCATATATTTT. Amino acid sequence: CASRVQISSGNTIYF.